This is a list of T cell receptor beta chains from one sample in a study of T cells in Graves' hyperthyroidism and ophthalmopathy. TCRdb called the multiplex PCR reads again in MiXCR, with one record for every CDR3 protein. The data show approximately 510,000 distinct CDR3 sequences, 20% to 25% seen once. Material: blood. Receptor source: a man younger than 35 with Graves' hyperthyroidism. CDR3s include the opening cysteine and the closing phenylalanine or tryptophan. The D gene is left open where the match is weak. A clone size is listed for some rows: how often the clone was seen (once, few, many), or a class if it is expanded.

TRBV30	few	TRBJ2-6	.	CAWSLTPGLGANVLTF	TGTGCCTGGAGCCTCACCCCAGGGCTAGGGGCCAACGTCCTGACTTTC
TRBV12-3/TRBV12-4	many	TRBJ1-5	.	CASSLAPAGPQHF	TGTGCCAGCAGTTTGGCACCCGCCGGGCCCCAGCATTTT
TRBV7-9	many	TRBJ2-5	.	CASSLGSKETQYF	TGTGCCAGCAGCCTTGGCTCCAAAGAGACCCAGTACTTC
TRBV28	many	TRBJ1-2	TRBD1	CASSLSRQGLYTF	TGTGCCAGCAGCCTCTCCCGACAGGGTCTCTACACCTTC
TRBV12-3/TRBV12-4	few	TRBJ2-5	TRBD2	CASSLAAGLAGGAQETQYF	TGTGCCAGCAGTTTAGCGGCGGGACTAGCGGGGGGGGCTCAAGAGACCCAGTACTTC
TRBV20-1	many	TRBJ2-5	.	CSAGEETQYF	TGCAGTGCCGGGGAAGAGACCCAGTACTTC
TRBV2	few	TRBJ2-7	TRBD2	CASSDSGTYEQYF	TGTGCCAGCAGTGATAGCGGGACCTACGAGCAGTACTTC
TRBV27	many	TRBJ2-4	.	CASSPPAGLDIQYF	TGTGCCAGCAGTCCCCCGGCAGGGCTAGACATTCAGTACTTC
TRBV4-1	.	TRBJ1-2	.	CASSQDFDPGYTF	TGCGCCAGCAGCCAAGATTTCGATCCCGGCTACACCTTC
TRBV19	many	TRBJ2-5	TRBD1	CASSGQGRETQYF	TGTGCCAGCAGTGGACAGGGACGCGAGACCCAGTACTTC
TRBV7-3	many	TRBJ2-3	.	CASSQGAAGDTQYF	TGTGCCAGCAGCCAAGGGGCAGCCGGAGATACGCAGTATTTT
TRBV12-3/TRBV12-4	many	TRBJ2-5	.	CASSSPFRAGPGATQYF	TGTGCCAGCAGTTCCCCTTTTAGGGCAGGCCCAGGGGCGACCCAGTACTTC
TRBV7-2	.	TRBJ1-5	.	CASSLDRNSNQPQHF	TGTGCCAGCAGCCTCGATAGGAATTCCAATCAGCCCCAGCATTTT
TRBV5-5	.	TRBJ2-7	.	CASSFSLPLPYEQYF	TGTGCCAGCAGCTTTTCCCTTCCCCTCCCCTACGAGCAGTACTTC
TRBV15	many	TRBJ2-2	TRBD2	CATTHLGGTGSGELFF	TGTGCCACCACCCACCTGGGGGGGACGGGGAGCGGGGAGCTGTTTTTT
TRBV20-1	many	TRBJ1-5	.	CSAEGRSNQPQHF	TGCAGTGCGGAAGGACGAAGCAATCAGCCCCAGCATTTT
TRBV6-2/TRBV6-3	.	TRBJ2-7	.	CASSYSRKGSSYEQYF	TGTGCCAGCAGTTACTCCCGGAAGGGGAGCTCCTACGAGCAGTACTTC